These 9 T cell receptor beta chains share one sample of origin, sequenced in a study of cytomegalovirus exposure and HLA in healthy donors. This PCR relied on a set of 60 Vbeta primers and 13 Jbeta primers. Repertoires were generated with immunoSEQ multiplex PCR, while TCRdb's copy carries only in-frame clones and drops some. Of around 130,000 clones listed, around 70% are singletons. The sample taken for sequencing was PBMCs. The receptor source for this set is a man aged 35 to 55 in good health and CMV-seropositive.

This chain connects TRBV28 to TRBJ1-5, with 7 bases aligning to TRBD1. CDR3 length equals 14 residues. Germline CDR1 MDHEN, CDR2 SYDVKM. The trim removed 11 bases at V and 0 bases at J, leaving 7 bases unmatched. In nucleotides, the CDR3 is TGTGCCGCTCAGGGGGAGTATAGCAATCAGCCCCAGCATTTT. Its protein product is CAAQGEYSNQPQHF.

In this sample, this clone turned up once. The chain joins TRBV2 to TRBJ2-4; 8 nucleotides match TRBD1. Germline-derived CDR1 and CDR2 are SNHLY and FYNNEI. V dropped 7 bases and J dropped 5; count of bases not matched to a gene: 4. This CDR3 is 13 amino acids long. The CDR3 DNA sequence: TGTGCCAGCACCGGACAGGGAGAAAACATTCAGTACTTC. It specifies CASTGQGENIQYF.

This rearrangement joins TRBV5-1 to TRBJ2-7; D might be TRBD1 (5 bases). The germline V and J ends were trimmed by 6 bases and 5 bases, with 15 bases remaining between them. Germline loops: CDR1 SGHRS, CDR2 YFSETQ. There are 13 residues in the CDR3. The CDR3 DNA reads as TGCGCCAGCAACTCAGGGCCCCTCCACGAGCAGTACTTC. This encodes CASNSGPLHEQYF.

The chain uses TRBV18 and TRBJ2-2, with D perhaps TRBD2 (6 bases). Trimming took off 3 bases at V and 1 base at J, with 6 bases between the two ends. Germline CDR1 is KGHSH and CDR2 is LQKENI. This CDR3 region has 14 residues. The CDR3, as DNA: TGTGCCAGCTCACCGGGAGGGAACACCGGGGAGCTGTTTTTT. Protein sequence: CASSPGGNTGELFF.

The chain uses TRBV6-6 and TRBJ1-1; D is perhaps TRBD1 (5 bases). The V and J ends lost 0 bases and 4 bases respectively, with 9 bases between them. The CDR3 contains 14 residues. The germline V gene has CDR1 MNHNY and CDR2 SVGAGI (reference sequence). CDR3 nucleotide sequence: TGTGCCAGCAGTTACTCAGGGAGGGGCACTGAAGCTTTCTTT. Protein sequence: CASSYSGRGTEAFF.

This clone has only a few counts. The chain is built from TRBV15 and TRBJ2-3; TRBD2 is a possible D gene (6 bases). Trimming stripped 1 base from V and 0 bases from J, with 8 bases between. The CDR3 totals 15 residues. CDR1 is LNHNV, CDR2 YYDKDF, per germline (reference sequence). The CDR3 loop reads CATSRAGASTDTQYF. CDR3 in DNA: TGTGCCACCAGCAGAGCGGGAGCGAGCACAGATACGCAGTATTTT.

A few counts support this clone. The chain carries TRBV28 and TRBJ1-2; 7 bases are a match to TRBD1. The germline gives CDR1 MDHEN, CDR2 SYDVKM. Germline trimming cut 6 bases from V and 6 bases from J; bases unmatched to any gene: 7. The CDR3 contains 13 residues. The CDR3 nucleotides read TGTGCCAGCAGCCCTCTCGACAGGGATGGCTACACCTTC. This sequence encodes CASSPLDRDGYTF.

J is TRBJ2-3 and V is TRBV7-9; weak D call: TRBD1 (6 bases). Germline CDR1 SEHNR, CDR2 FQNEAQ (reference sequence). Trimming left V 0 bases short and J 0 bases short, with 19 bases between. This CDR3 is built from 19 residues. The CDR3, as DNA: TGTGCCAGCAGCTTAGCCCGACTCCCGACAGGAACTAGCACAGATACGCAGTATTTT. It codes for CASSLARLPTGTSTDTQYF.

This chain links TRBV30 with TRBJ1-5; TRBD1 is a possible D gene (5 bases). With 2 bases removed from V and 2 bases from J, the gap between germline ends came to 19 bases. CDR3 size: 17 residues. CDR1 is GTSNPN and CDR2 is SVGIG in the germline V gene (reference sequence). In DNA form, the CDR3 reads TGTGCCTGGAGTATGCGGACAAATAGTGCGGGCAATCAGCCCCAGCATTTT. Translating gives CAWSMRTNSAGNQPQHF.